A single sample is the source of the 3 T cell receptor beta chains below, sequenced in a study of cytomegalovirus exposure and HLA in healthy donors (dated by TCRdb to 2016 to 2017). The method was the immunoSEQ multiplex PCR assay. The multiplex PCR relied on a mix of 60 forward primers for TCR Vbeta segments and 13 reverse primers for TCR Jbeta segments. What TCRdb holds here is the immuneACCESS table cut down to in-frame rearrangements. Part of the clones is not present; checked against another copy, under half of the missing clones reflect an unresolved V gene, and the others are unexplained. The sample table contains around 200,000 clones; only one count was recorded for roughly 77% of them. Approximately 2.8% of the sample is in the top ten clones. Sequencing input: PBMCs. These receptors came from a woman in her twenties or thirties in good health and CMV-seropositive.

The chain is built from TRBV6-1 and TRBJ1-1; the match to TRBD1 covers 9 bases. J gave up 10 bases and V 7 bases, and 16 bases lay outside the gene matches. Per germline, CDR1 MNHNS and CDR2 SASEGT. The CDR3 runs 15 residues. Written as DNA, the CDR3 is TGTGCCAGCAACGATATATCCGGGACAGGGCTCGGAGCTTTCTTT. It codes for CASNDISGTGLGAFF.

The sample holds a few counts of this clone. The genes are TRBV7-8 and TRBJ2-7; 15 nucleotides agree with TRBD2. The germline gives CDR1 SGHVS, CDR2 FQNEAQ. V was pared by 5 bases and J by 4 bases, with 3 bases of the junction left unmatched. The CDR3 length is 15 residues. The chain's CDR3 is CASSTGLAGGYEQYF. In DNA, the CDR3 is TGTGCCAGCAGCACGGGACTAGCGGGAGGTTACGAGCAGTACTTC.

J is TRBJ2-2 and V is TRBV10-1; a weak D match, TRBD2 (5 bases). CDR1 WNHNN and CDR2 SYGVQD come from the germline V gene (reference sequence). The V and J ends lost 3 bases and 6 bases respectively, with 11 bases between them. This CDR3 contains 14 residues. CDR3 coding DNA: TGCGCCAGCAGTGACCCCGGGCGGGCCGGGGAGCTGTTTTTT. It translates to CASSDPGRAGELFF.